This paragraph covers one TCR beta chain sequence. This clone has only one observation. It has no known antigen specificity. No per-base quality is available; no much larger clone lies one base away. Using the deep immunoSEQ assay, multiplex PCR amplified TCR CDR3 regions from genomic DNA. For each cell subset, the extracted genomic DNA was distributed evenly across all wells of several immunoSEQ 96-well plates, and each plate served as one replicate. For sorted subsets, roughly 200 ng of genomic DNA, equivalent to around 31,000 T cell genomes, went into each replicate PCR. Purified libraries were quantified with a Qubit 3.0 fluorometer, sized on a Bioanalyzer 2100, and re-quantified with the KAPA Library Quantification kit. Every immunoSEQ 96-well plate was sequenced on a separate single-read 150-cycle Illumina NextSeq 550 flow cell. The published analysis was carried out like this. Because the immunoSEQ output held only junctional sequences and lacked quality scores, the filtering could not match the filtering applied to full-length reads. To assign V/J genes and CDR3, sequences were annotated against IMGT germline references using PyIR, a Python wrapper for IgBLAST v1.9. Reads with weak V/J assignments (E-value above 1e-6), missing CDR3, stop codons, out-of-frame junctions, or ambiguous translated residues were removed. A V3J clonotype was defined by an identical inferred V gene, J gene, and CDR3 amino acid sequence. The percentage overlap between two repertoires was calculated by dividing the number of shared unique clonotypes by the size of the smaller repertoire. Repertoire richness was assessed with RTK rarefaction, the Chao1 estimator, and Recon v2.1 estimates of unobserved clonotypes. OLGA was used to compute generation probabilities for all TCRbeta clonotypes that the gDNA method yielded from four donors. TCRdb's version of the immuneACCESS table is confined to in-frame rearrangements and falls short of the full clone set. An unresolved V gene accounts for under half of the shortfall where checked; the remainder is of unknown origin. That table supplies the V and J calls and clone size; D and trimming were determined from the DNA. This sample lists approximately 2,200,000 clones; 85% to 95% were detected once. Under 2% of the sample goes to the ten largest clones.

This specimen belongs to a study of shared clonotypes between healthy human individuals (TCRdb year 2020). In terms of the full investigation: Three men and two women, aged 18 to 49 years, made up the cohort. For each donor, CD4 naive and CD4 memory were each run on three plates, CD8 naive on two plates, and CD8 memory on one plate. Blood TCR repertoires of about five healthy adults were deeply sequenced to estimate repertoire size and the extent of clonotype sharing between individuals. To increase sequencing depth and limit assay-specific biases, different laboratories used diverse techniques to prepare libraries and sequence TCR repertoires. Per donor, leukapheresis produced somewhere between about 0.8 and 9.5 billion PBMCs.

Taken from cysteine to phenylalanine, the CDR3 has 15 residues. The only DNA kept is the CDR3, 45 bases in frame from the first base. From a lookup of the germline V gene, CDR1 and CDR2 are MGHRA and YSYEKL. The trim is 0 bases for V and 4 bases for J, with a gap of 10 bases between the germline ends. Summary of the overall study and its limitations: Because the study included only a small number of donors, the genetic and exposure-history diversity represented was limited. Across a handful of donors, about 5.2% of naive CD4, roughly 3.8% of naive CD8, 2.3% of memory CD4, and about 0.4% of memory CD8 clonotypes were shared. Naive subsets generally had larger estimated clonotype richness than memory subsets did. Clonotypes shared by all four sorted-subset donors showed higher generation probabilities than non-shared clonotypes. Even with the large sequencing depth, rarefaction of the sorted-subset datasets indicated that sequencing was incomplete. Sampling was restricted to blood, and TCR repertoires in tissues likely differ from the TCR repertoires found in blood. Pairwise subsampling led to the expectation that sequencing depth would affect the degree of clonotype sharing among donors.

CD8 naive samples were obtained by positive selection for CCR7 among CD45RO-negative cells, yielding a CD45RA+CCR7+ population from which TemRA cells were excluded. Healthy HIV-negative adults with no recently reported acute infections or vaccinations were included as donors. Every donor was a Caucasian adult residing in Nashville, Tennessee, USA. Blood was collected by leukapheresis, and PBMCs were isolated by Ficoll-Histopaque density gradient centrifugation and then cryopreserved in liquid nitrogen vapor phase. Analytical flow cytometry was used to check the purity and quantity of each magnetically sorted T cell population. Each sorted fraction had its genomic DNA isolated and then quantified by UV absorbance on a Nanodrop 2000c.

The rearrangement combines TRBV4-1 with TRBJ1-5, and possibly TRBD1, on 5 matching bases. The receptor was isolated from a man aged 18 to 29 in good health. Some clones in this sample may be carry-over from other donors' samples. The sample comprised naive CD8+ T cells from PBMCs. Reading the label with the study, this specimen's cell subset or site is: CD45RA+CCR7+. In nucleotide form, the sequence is TGCGCCAGCAGCCAAGATAGGGGTAATAATCAGCCCCAGCATTTT. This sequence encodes CASSQDRGNNQPQHF.